The 21 T cell receptor beta chains given below trace back to one sample, sequenced in a study of circulating and synovial CD4+ cells in juvenile arthritis. TCRdb's copy holds only in-frame clones and misses some; the assay was immunoSEQ multiplex PCR. The profile shows about 16,000 clones, about 93% of them singletons. Sequences were obtained from CD4+ T cells from blood. These receptors came from a human donor with juvenile idiopathic arthritis.

The chain is built from TRBV4-1 and TRBJ2-3; TRBD1 matches 9 bases. Germline V CDR1 and CDR2: MGHRA, YSYEKL. The trim removed 2 bases at V and 4 bases at J, leaving 7 bases unmatched. CDR3 size: 16 residues. CDR3 in DNA: TGCGCCAGCAGCCAACCGGGACAGGGCGAGGCAGATACGCAGTATTTT. Its protein is CASSQPGQGEADTQYF.

Here the CDR3 DNA reads TGTGCCAGCAGACAACTAGCGGGGTCGGGAGAGACCCAGTACTTC. Translation: CASRQLAGSGETQYF. This chain uses TRBV6-5 with TRBJ2-5; TRBD2 matches at 10 bases. This CDR3 has 15 residues. The germline V gene has CDR1 MNHEY and CDR2 SVGAGI. V shed 6 bases, J shed 4 bases, and the junction held 8 bases outside the gene matches.

V usage is TRBV5-6 and J usage is TRBJ2-7, with D uncertain. Trimming shortened V by 4 bases and J by 7 bases, and 9 bases separated the two germline ends. The CDR3 spans 11 residues. Per germline, CDR1 SGHDT and CDR2 YYEEEE. CDR3 sequence (DNA): TGTGCCAGCAGCCAACGCCGGGAGCAGTACTTC. This encodes CASSQRREQYF.

The CDR3 reads CASSQGQPGREQYF. In DNA, the CDR3 is TGCGCCAGCAGCCAAGGACAGCCTGGTCGGGAGCAGTACTTC. V usage is TRBV5-1 and J usage is TRBJ2-7, with a possible D match to TRBD1 (6 bases). The germline V and J ends were trimmed by 4 bases and 7 bases, with 18 bases remaining between them. The germline CDR1 and CDR2 sequences are SGHRS and YFSETQ. CDR3 length: 14 amino acids.

V is TRBV7-8 and J is TRBJ1-1; unclear D gene. CDR1 is SGHVS, CDR2 FQNEAQ, per germline. This CDR3 spans 17 amino acids. Trimming removed 5 bases at V and 1 base at J, with 20 bases between. Here the CDR3 DNA reads TGTGCCAGCAGCCCCCCCCGACCCACAGCGGGGAACACTGAAGCTTTCTTT. Protein sequence: CASSPPRPTAGNTEAFF.

The V and J genes are TRBV5-1 and TRBJ2-5, with 11 bases that match TRBD2. CDR3 length: 16 amino acids. J was trimmed by 2 bases and V by 3 bases; bases with no gene match: 6. Germline loops: CDR1 SGHRS, CDR2 YFSETQ. CDR3 residues: CASSWNIAGGQETQYF. The CDR3 nucleotides are TGCGCCAGCAGCTGGAATATAGCGGGGGGGCAAGAGACCCAGTACTTC.

In DNA, the CDR3 is TGTGCCAGCAGCTACCTAGCTTCCTACGAGCAGTACTTC. As protein: CASSYLASYEQYF. The chain is built from TRBV11-3 and TRBJ2-7; possible D gene TRBD2, 5 bases. Trimming shortened V by 4 bases and J by 1 base, and 8 bases separated the two germline ends. There are 13 residues in the CDR3. CDR1 is SGHNT, CDR2 YENEEA, per germline. The whole variable domain, remainder taken from reference TRBV11-3 and TRBJ2-7, is EAGVVQSPRYKIIEKKQPVAFWCNPISGHNTLYWYLQNLGQGPELLIRYENEEAVDDSQLPKDRFSAERLKGVDSTLKIQPAELGDSAVYLCASSYLASYEQYFGPGTRLTVT.

As regards this clone: The junction does not match germline at one end; this may be a read error. The chain recombines TRBV7-9 with TRBJ1-2; 7 bases are a match to TRBD1. Per the germline V gene, CDR1 is SEHNR and CDR2 is FQNEAQ (reference sequence). The CDR3 has 11 residues. This chain's CDR3 is CASSPRGQLIF. The CDR3 DNA follows: TGTGCCAGCAGCCCCCGGGGACAGCTTATATTC.

This chain connects TRBV7-9 to TRBJ2-3; tentative D call: TRBD1 (6 bases). Germline-derived CDR1 and CDR2 are SEHNR and FQNEAQ (reference sequence). The length of the CDR3 is 18 residues. V was clipped by 10 bases and J by 0 bases, with 26 bases between them. In DNA form, the CDR3 reads TGTGCCAACTCTCCCATGTCGGACAGCCGGCCTAGCACAGATACGCAGTATTTT. Translation gives CANSPMSDSRPSTDTQYF.

The chain is built from TRBV30 and TRBJ1-1; 10 positions match TRBD1. Trimming took 1 base from V and 11 from J; bases not matched to a gene: 19. The CDR3 spans 17 residues. Germline V lookup: CDR1 GTSNPN, CDR2 SVGIG (reference sequence). The CDR3 DNA sequence: TGTGCCTGGAGTGGACCGGGACAGGGGAAGCTAGGGGATCGGGCTTTCTTT. Translating gives CAWSGPGQGKLGDRAFF. The complete variable domain, with remaining parts taken from reference TRBV30 and TRBJ1-1, reads SQTIHQWPATLVQPVGSPLSLECTVEGTSNPNLYWYRQAAGRGLQLLFYSVGIGQISSEVPQNLSASRPQDRQFILSSKKLLLSDSGFYLCAWSGPGQGKLGDRAFFGQGTRLTVV.

V usage is TRBV4-2 and J usage is TRBJ2-4, with D possibly being TRBD2 (5 bases). V gave up 1 base and J gave up 0 bases, with 13 bases separating them. The CDR3 covers 17 residues. CDR1 LGHNA and CDR2 YNFKEQ come from the germline V gene. CDR3 sequence: CASSQVFQRIAKNIQYF. CDR3 sequence (DNA): TGTGCCAGCAGCCAAGTTTTCCAGCGGATAGCCAAAAACATTCAGTACTTC.

The rearrangement uses TRBV4-3 and TRBJ1-1; D perhaps matches TRBD1 (6 bases). CDR3 size: 13 residues. Germline CDR1 reads LGHNA; CDR2 reads YSLEER. The ends were cut back, 1 base at V and 11 bases at J, with 14 bases in the middle. CDR3 in amino acids: CASSQAVQGMAFF. The CDR3 bases are TGCGCCAGCAGCCAAGCGGTGCAGGGGATGGCTTTCTTT.

The count of this clone is one. The V and J genes are TRBV14 and TRBJ2-2; tentatively, D is TRBD2 (5 bases). With 4 bases removed from V and 6 bases from J, the gap between germline ends came to 18 bases. Germline values: CDR1 SGHDN, CDR2 FVKESK. This CDR3 comprises 16 residues. The CDR3 coding sequence is TGTGCCAGCAGCCCTAGCTTCTTTTTCTCCGCCGGGGAGCTGTTTTTT. Its protein is CASSPSFFFSAGELFF. The whole variable domain, remainder taken from reference TRBV14 and TRBJ2-2, is EAGVTQFPSHSVIEKGQTVTLRCDPISGHDNLYWYRRVMGKEIKFLLHFVKESKQDESGMPNNRFLAERTGGTYSTLKVQPAELEDSGVYFCASSPSFFFSAGELFFGEGSRLTVL.

This clone was observed a single time. The chain joins TRBV11-3 to TRBJ1-1; tentatively, D is TRBD1 (6 bases). The CDR3 sequence is 12 residues long. V gave up 5 bases and J gave up 12 bases, with 16 bases separating them. Germline values: CDR1 SGHNT, CDR2 YENEEA. This CDR3 reads CASSVSGGPTFF. The CDR3 coding sequence is TGTGCCAGCAGCGTCAGCGGGGGGCCAACTTTCTTT. The full variable domain, completed using reference TRBV11-3 and TRBJ1-1, is EAGVVQSPRYKIIEKKQPVAFWCNPISGHNTLYWYLQNLGQGPELLIRYENEEAVDDSQLPKDRFSAERLKGVDSTLKIQPAELGDSAVYLCASSVSGGPTFFGQGTRLTVV.

Details on this clone: The CDR3 end shows no conserved phenylalanine or tryptophan, and so a read error is likely. The V call is TRBV7-3, the J call TRBJ1-1, with unresolved D. This CDR3 comprises 15 residues. Germline values: CDR1 SGHTA, CDR2 FQGTGA. V was clipped by 2 bases and J by 5 bases, with 15 bases between them. For the CDR3, the DNA is TGTGCCAGCAGCTTATCGGCCCACTCGGGGACTGAAGCTTTCCTT. Amino acid sequence: CASSLSAHSGTEAFL.

A note on this clone: Other DNA sequences within the sample encode an identical CDR3. The chain uses TRBV19 and TRBJ1-6; 9 bases agree with TRBD1. The germline CDR1 and CDR2 sequences are LNHDA and SQIVND (reference sequence). V was pared by 3 bases and J by 5 bases, with 2 bases of the junction left unmatched. The CDR3 runs to 15 residues. This chain's CDR3 is CASSIRQGDNSPLHF. The CDR3 DNA reads TGTGCCAGTAGTATTCGACAGGGGGATAATTCACCCCTCCACTTT. Variable domain in full (rest from reference TRBV19 and TRBJ1-6): DGGITQSPKYLFRKEGQNVTLSCEQNLNHDAMYWYRQDPGQGLRLIYYSQIVNDFQKGDIAEGYSVSREKKESFPLTVTSAQKNPTAFYLCASSIRQGDNSPLHFGNGTRLTVT.

This chain links TRBV5-6 with TRBJ2-3; the D gene is possibly TRBD1 (6 bases). With 4 bases removed from V and 5 bases from J, the gap between germline ends came to 11 bases. CDR1 and CDR2 (germline): SGHDT, YYEEEE. The CDR3 loop spans 13 amino acids. The chain's CDR3 is CASSTQGIDTQYF. The CDR3 nucleotides are TGTGCCAGCAGCACGCAGGGGATAGATACGCAGTATTTT. Full variable domain (outside the CDR3, taken from reference TRBV5-6 and TRBJ2-3): DAGVTQSPTHLIKTRGQQVTLRCSPKSGHDTVSWYQQALGQGPQFIFQYYEEEERQRGNFPDRFSGHQFPNYSSELNVNALLLGDSALYLCASSTQGIDTQYFGPGTRLTVL.

The chain combines TRBV7-2 with TRBJ1-4, with TRBD1 matching over 9 bases. The germline CDR1 and CDR2 sequences are SGHTA and FQGNSA. The CDR3 spans 15 residues. The J segment lost 8 bases and the V segment lost 5 bases, leaving 9 bases of the junction unmatched. CDR3 protein: CASSQEGTGREKLFF. In nucleotides, the CDR3 is TGTGCCAGCAGCCAAGAGGGGACAGGGAGGGAAAAACTGTTTTTT.

The rearrangement links TRBV7-2 to TRBJ2-5; D is possibly TRBD2 (6 bases). The DNA matches TRBJ2-7 better at its end, which makes the J call doubtful. CDR1 and CDR2 from the germline V gene are SGHTA and FQGNSA. The CDR3 extends over 14 amino acids. The CDR3 DNA reads as TGTGCCAGCAGCTTAGTTGCGGGATATAACGAGCAGTACTTC. Amino acid sequence: CASSLVAGYNEQYF.

The genes are TRBV18 and TRBJ2-1; the match to TRBD1 covers 8 bases. The ends lost 4 bases at V and 0 bases at J; junction bases unmatched: 8. This CDR3 comprises 17 residues. CDR1 and CDR2 from the germline V gene are KGHSH and LQKENI. The CDR3 region is CASSQRQGSPSYNEQFF. CDR3 coding DNA: TGTGCCAGCTCACAGCGACAGGGGTCCCCCTCCTACAATGAGCAGTTCTTC.

V and J are TRBV4-2 and TRBJ1-4; TRBD1 is a possible D gene (5 bases). Germline-derived CDR1 and CDR2 are LGHNA and YNFKEQ. This CDR3 is built from 14 residues. V lost 0 bases and J lost 8, with 10 bases in between. DNA of the CDR3: TGTGCCAGCAGCCAAGACAGGGTTCCGGAAAAACTGTTTTTT. Residues: CASSQDRVPEKLFF.